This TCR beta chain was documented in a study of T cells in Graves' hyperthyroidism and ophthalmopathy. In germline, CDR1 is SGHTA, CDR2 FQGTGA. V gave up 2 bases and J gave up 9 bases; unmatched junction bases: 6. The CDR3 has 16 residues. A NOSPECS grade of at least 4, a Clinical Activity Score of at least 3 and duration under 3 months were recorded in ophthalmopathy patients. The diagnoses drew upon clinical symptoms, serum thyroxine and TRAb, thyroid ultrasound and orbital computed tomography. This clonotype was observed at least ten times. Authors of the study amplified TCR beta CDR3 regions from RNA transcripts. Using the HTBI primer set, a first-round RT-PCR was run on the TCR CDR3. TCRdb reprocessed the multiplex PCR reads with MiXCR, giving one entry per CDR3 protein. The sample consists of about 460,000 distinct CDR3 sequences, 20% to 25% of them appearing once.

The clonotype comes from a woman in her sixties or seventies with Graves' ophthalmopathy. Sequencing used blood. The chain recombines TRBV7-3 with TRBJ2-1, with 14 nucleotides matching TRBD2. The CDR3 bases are TGTGCCAGCAGCTTATACGGGACTAGCGGGAGCGGTGAGCAGTTCTTC. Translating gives CASSLYGTSGSGEQFF.